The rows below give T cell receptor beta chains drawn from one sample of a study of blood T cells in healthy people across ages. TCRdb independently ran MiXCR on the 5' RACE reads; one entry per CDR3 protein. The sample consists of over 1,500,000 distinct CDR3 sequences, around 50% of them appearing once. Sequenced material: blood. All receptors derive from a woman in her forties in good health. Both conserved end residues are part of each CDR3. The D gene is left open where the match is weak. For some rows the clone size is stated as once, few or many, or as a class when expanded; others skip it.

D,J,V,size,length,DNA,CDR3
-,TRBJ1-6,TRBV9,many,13,TGTGCCAGCGGCAGCTCCTATAATTCACCCCTCCACTTT,CASGSSYNSPLHF
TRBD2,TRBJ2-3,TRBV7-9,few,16,TGTGCCAGCAGCCCACCGGGACTAGAAACGACAGATACGCAGTATTTT,CASSPPGLETTDTQYF
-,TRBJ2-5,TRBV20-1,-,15,TGCAGTGCTATAAGTATCGGGGGCGACCAAGAGACCCAGTACTTC,CSAISIGGDQETQYF
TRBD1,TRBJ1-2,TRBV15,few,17,TGTGCCACCAGCACCACCGCCCGGGACAGGGGATTTGATGGCTACACCTTC,CATSTTARDRGFDGYTF
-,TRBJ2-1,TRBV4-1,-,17,TGCGCCAGCAGCCCAAAGAAGGACCCTGGGCGGTACAATGAGCAGTTCTTC,CASSPKKDPGRYNEQFF
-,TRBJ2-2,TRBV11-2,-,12,TGTGCCAGCAGCCATTACACCGGGGAGCTGTTTTTT,CASSHYTGELFF
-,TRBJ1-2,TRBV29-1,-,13,TGCAGCGTTGAAGTGGCAGGGAGTTATGGCTACACCTTC,CSVEVAGSYGYTF
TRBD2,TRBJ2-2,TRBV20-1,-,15,TGCAGTGCGGCGGCGGGACTAGCGGATACCGGGGAGCTGTTTTTT,CSAAAGLADTGELFF
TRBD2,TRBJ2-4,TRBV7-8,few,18,TGTGCCAGCAGCCTCCGGGTAGCGGGGGGGCCTAGCAAAAACATTCAGTACTTC,CASSLRVAGGPSKNIQYF
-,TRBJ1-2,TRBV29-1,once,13,TGCAGCGTTGTGACTGGGGGGTCGGATGGCTACACCTTC,CSVVTGGSDGYTF
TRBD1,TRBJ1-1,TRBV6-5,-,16,TGTGCCAGCAGCACTGGGGGACAGGGAGCGAACACTGAAGCTTTCTTT,CASSTGGQGANTEAFF
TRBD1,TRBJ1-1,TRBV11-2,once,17,TGTGCCAGCAGCCCCCGTGTAGGGGGCGGAGGCGACACTGAAGCTTTCTTT,CASSPRVGGGGDTEAFF
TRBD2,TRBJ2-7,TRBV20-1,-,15,TGCAGTGCTAGAGATTTCGGGGGGACTGACTACGAGCAGTACTTC,CSARDFGGTDYEQYF
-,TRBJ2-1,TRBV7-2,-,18,TGTGCCAGCAGCTTACTCAGCGGTGGTGCGGGGAACTACAATGAGCAGTTCTTC,CASSLLSGGAGNYNEQFF
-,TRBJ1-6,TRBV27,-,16,TGTGCCAGCAGTTCTCTCCAGGACTGGGTGAATTCACCCCTCCACTTT,CASSSLQDWVNSPLHF
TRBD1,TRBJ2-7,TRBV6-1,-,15,TGTGCCAGCAGTGACCTGGACAGGGGGATCAACGAGCAGTACTTC,CASSDLDRGINEQYF
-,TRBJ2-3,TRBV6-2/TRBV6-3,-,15,TGTGCCAGCAGTGCCGGGGAGACCCACACAGATACGCAGTATTTT,CASSAGETHTDTQYF
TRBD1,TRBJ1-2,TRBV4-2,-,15,TGTGCCAGCAGCCAAATAACACAGGGGAATGGTGGCTACACCTTC,CASSQITQGNGGYTF
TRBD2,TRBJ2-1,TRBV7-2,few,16,TGTGCCAGCAGCTTCGACCTAGCGGGGGGGACGAATGAGCAGTTCTTC,CASSFDLAGGTNEQFF
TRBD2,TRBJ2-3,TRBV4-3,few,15,TGCGCCAGCAGCCAAGAGGGCGGGGGTGTAGATACGCAGTATTTT,CASSQEGGGVDTQYF
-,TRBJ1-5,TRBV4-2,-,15,TGTGCCAGCAGCCAAGTTTTCCCCGCGGCAGAGCCCCAGCATTTT,CASSQVFPAAEPQHF
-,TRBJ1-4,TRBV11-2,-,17,TGTGCCAGCAGCTATGGGCTCGGCCCGCCAGCTAATGAAAAACTGTTTTTT,CASSYGLGPPANEKLFF
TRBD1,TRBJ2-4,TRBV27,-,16,TGTGCCAGCAGTCCCTCGGGACAGGGAGGGTTGTACATTCAGTACTTC,CASSPSGQGGLYIQYF
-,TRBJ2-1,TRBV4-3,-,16,TGCGCCAGCAGCCAAGATTCCGGGGTTAGAGGCGATGAGCAGTTCTTC,CASSQDSGVRGDEQFF
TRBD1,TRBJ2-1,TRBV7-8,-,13,TGTGCCGGCAGCCCATGGGACAGCTGGGAGCAGTTCTTC,CAGSPWDSWEQFF
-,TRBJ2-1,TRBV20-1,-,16,TGCAGTGCTAGGGAGGGAAGAACTAGCTCCTACAATGAGCAGTTCTTC,CSAREGRTSSYNEQFF
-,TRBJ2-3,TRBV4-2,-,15,TGTGCCAGTGGGGGTTCTAGCGCCGGGACAGATACGCAGTATTTT,CASGGSSAGTDTQYF
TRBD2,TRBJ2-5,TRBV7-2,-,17,TGTGCCAGCAGCCCAACCTTTAGCGGGGGCAACCAAGAGACCCAGTACTTC,CASSPTFSGGNQETQYF
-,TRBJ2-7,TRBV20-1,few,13,TGCAGTGCTGGGGGTCCACGGCACTACGAGCAGTACTTC,CSAGGPRHYEQYF
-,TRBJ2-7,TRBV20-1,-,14,TGCAGTGCTAGAGACAGGTCGGACTCCTACGAGCAGTACTTC,CSARDRSDSYEQYF
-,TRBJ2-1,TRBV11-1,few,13,TGTGCCAGCAGCTTCCGAAAGGGTTATGAGCAGTTCTTC,CASSFRKGYEQFF
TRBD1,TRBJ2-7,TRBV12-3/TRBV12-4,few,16,TGTGCCAGCAGTCCCTGGGACAGGGAACCCTCCTACGAGCAGTACTTC,CASSPWDREPSYEQYF
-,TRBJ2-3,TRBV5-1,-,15,TGCGCCAGCCGGGACGCAGCTTTTAGCACAGATACGCAGTATTTT,CASRDAAFSTDTQYF
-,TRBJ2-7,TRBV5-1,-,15,TGCGCCAGCAGCTTGGAGGGGGGGGCCTACTACGAGCAGTACTTC,CASSLEGGAYYEQYF
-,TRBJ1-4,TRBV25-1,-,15,TGTGCCAGCAGTCGCCAGGGGACTGGGGGTGAAAAACTGTTTTTT,CASSRQGTGGEKLFF
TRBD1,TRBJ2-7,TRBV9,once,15,TGTGCCAGCGAGCCAGGACAGGGGGGATCCTACGAGCAGTACTTC,CASEPGQGGSYEQYF
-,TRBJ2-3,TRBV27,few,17,TGTGCCAGCAGTACTTTAGGGACTTCCCTACGCACAGATACGCAGTATTTT,CASSTLGTSLRTDTQYF
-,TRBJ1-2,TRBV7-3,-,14,TGTGCCAGCAGCTTAACAAGGGCCTCCAATGGCTACACCTTC,CASSLTRASNGYTF
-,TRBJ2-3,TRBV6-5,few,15,TGTGCCAGCAGTTACGGGGGACTTCGCACAGATACGCAGTATTTT,CASSYGGLRTDTQYF
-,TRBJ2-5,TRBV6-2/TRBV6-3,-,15,TGTGCCAGCAGTTCCGGGGGCTTTCGACAAGAGACCCAGTACTTC,CASSSGGFRQETQYF
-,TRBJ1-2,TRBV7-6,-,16,TGTGCCAGCAGCTTAGGAGCGGGGCGCGGGGACTATGGCTACACCTTC,CASSLGAGRGDYGYTF
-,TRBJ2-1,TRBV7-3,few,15,TGTGCCAGCAGCTTAGTAGACGTGGCCTACAATGAGCAGTTCTTC,CASSLVDVAYNEQFF
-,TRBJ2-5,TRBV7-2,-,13,TGTGCCGGCAGGGAACCCTGGGCGGAGACCCAGTACTTC,CAGREPWAETQYF
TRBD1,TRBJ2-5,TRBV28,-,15,TGTGCCAGCAGTTTCCCTCAGGGGGCCCAAGAGACCCAGTACTTC,CASSFPQGAQETQYF
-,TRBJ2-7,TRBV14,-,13,TGTGCCAGCAGCCAAGCCTGGAACTACGAGCAGTACTTC,CASSQAWNYEQYF
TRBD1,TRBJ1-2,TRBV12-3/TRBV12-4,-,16,TGTGCCAGCGCCTATAAGGGGACAGTTAAGAACTATGGCTACACCTTC,CASAYKGTVKNYGYTF
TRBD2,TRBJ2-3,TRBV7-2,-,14,TGTGCCAGCAGCTTAGTAGGCCTAGCGGGTACGCAGTATTTT,CASSLVGLAGTQYF
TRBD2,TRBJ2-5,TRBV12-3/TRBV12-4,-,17,TGTGCCAGCACCCTCGGCGTAACTAGCGGGGCGCAAGAGACCCAGTACTTC,CASTLGVTSGAQETQYF
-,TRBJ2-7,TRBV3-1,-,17,TGTGCCAGCGTTGGGGTAACAGGGCGTGTGGCAGTGGACGAGCAGTACTTC,CASVGVTGRVAVDEQYF
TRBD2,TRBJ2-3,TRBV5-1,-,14,TGCGCCAGCAGCCGACTAGCGGCCTTTGATACGCAGTATTTT,CASSRLAAFDTQYF
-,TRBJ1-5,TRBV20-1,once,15,TGCAGTGCCAGAGCCGACAGTTCTTTTGGCCAGCCCCAGCATTTT,CSARADSSFGQPQHF
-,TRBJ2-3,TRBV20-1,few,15,TGCAGTGCTAGAGATGATCGGGGTCCCACAGATACGCAGTATTTT,CSARDDRGPTDTQYF
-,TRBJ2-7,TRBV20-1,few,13,TGCAGTGCTAGCTCGCCCACGTGGGACGAGCAGTACTTC,CSASSPTWDEQYF
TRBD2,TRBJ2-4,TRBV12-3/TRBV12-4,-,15,TGTGCCAGCAGTCAGCGGGGGGCCTATAGGAACATTCGGTACTTC,CASSQRGAYRNIRYF
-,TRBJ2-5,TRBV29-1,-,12,TGCGGCGTTGGACAGACCCAAGAGACCCAGTACTTC,CGVGQTQETQYF
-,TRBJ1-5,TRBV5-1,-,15,TGCGCCAGCCGTCAGGACAGTAATAGCAATCAGCCCCAGCATTTT,CASRQDSNSNQPQHF
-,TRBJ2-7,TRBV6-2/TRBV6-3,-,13,TGTGCCAGCGCCCCCCGGACAGTTGGCGAGCAGTACTTC,CASAPRTVGEQYF
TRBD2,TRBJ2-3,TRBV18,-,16,TGTGCCGGCTCATCCTTGACTAGCGGCTTCACAGATACGCAGTATTTT,CAGSSLTSGFTDTQYF
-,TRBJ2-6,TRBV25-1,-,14,TGTGCCAGCACCTCATCCGCTGGGGCCAACGTCCTGACTTTC,CASTSSAGANVLTF
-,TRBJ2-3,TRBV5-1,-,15,TGCGCCAGCAGCTTGGATGGGACACACACAGATACGCAGTATTTT,CASSLDGTHTDTQYF